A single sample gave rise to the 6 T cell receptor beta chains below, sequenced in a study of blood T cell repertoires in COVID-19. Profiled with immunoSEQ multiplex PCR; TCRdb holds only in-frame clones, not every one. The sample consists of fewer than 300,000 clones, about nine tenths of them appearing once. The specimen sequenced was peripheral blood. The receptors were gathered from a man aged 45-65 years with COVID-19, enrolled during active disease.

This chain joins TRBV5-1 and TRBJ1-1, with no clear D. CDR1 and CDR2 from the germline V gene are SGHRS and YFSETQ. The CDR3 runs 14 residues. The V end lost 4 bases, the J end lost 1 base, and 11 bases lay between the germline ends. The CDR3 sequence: CASSPAPANTEAFF. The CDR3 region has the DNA TGCGCCAGCAGCCCAGCGCCCGCGAACACTGAAGCTTTCTTT.

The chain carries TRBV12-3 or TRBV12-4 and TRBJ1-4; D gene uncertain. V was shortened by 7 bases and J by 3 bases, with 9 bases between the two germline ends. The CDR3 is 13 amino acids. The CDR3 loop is CASKTVPNEKLFF. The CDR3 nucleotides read TGTGCCAGCAAAACGGTGCCTAATGAAAAACTGTTTTTT.

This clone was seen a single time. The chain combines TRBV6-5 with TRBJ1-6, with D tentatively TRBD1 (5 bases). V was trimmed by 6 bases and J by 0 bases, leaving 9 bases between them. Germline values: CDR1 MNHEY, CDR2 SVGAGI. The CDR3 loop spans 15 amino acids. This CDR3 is CASRKDSSYNSPLHF. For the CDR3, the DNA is TGTGCCAGCAGGAAAGACAGCTCCTATAATTCACCCCTCCACTTT.

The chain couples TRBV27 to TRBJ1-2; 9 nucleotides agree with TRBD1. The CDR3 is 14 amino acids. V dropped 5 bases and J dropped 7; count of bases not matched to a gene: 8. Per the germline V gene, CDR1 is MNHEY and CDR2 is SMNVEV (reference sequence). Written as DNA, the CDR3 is TGTGCCAGCAGTGTCACACAGGGGGCTGGTGGCTACACCTTC. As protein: CASSVTQGAGGYTF.

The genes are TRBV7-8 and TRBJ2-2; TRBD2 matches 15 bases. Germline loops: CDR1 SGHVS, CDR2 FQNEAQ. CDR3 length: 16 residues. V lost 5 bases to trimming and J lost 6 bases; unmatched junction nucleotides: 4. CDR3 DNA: TGTGCCAGCAGCGGGGGACTAGCGGGGGGCGCCGGGGAGCTGTTTTTT. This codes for CASSGGLAGGAGELFF.

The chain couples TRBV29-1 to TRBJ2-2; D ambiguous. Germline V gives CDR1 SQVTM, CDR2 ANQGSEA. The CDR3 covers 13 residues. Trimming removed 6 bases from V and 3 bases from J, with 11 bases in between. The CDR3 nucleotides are TGCAGCGTCCGGGTGTTTGACACCGGGGAGCTGTTTTTT. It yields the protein CSVRVFDTGELFF.